Below, 30 T cell receptor beta chains from the same sample are listed, as sequenced in a study of lymphopenia after photon versus proton radiotherapy. Using immunoSEQ multiplex PCR, the repertoire was profiled, and TCRdb retains in-frame clones only, with some absent. The sample contains 67,000 or so clones, around 86% of which appear only once. The source material was peripheral blood, sampled from a patient treated with proton-based radiotherapy. The origin of the receptors is an elderly man with esophageal cancer.

This chain uses TRBV6-1 with TRBJ1-2, with 7 bases fitting TRBD1. This CDR3 is 15 amino acids long. The trim removed 0 bases at V and 4 bases at J, leaving 5 bases unmatched. Germline CDR1 MNHNS, CDR2 SASEGT. Written as DNA, the CDR3 is TGTGCCAGCAGTGAAGCGATAGGGGGCGGCTATGGCTACACCTTC. Residues: CASSEAIGGGYGYTF.

The chain is built from TRBV7-9 and TRBJ2-3, with TRBD1 matching over 8 bases. Per the germline V gene, CDR1 is SEHNR and CDR2 is FQNEAQ (reference sequence). Unmatched junction bases numbered 12, after V lost 1 base and J lost 6 bases. The CDR3 extends over 17 amino acids. The CDR3 loop reads CASSLVASGGARDTQYF. The DNA of the CDR3 is TGTGCCAGCAGCTTAGTCGCGTCAGGGGGCGCGAGGGATACGCAGTATTTT. Full variable domain (remainder filled in from reference TRBV7-9 and TRBJ2-3): DTGVSQNPRHKITKRGQNVTFRCDPISEHNRLYWYRQTLGQGPEFLTYFQNEAQLEKSRLLSDRFSAERPKGSFSTLEIQRTEQGDSAMYLCASSLVASGGARDTQYFGPGTRLTVL.

V is TRBV29-1 and J is TRBJ2-3; a weak D match, TRBD1 (5 bases). Germline V gene lookup returns CDR1 SQVTM and CDR2 ANQGSEA. Trimming took off 3 bases at V and 1 base at J, with 17 bases between the two ends. The CDR3 loop spans 16 amino acids. The CDR3 DNA sequence: TGCAGCGTTGATGGCCTGCAGGGCCCCGGCACAGATACGCAGTATTTT. This codes for CSVDGLQGPGTDTQYF.

This chain uses TRBV19 with TRBJ1-1; possible D gene TRBD1, 5 bases. This CDR3 comprises 12 residues. V was pared by 5 bases and J by 10 bases, with 14 bases between. Germline loops: CDR1 LNHDA, CDR2 SQIVND (reference sequence). In DNA form, the CDR3 reads TGTGCCAGTAGTCGGGGCCCATGGCGAGCTTTCTTT. Translated: CASSRGPWRAFF.

The chain combines TRBV4-3 with TRBJ1-2; TRBD1 aligns across 9 bases. The germline CDR1 and CDR2 sequences are LGHNA and YSLEER. The CDR3 loop spans 14 amino acids. V lost 0 bases and J lost 7; bases outside the gene matches: 3. DNA of the CDR3: TGCGCCAGCAGCCAAGAGGGACAGGGTGGTGGCTACACCTTC. Its translation: CASSQEGQGGGYTF.

Relative to its sample, this clone is medium-sized. The J gene is TRBJ1-2, the V gene TRBV7-6; D is uncertain. The CDR3 totals 16 residues. V lost 1 base, J lost 4 bases, and 16 bases lay in between. CDR1 SGHVS and CDR2 FNYEAQ come from the germline V gene. The CDR3 bases are TGTGCCAGCAGCTTAGAACCCTCGGCAGTCGGCTATGGCTACACCTTC. Protein product: CASSLEPSAVGYGYTF.

This chain uses TRBV5-1 with TRBJ2-1, with D unresolved. The V gene lost 2 bases and the J gene lost 8 bases, with 17 bases spanning the gap. Per the germline V gene, CDR1 is SGHRS and CDR2 is YFSETQ. The CDR3 extends over 15 amino acids. The CDR3 nucleotides read TGCGCCAGCAGCTTACTGACTGGATTACTCGATGAGCAGTTCTTC. It translates to CASSLLTGLLDEQFF.

This chain connects TRBV5-4 to TRBJ2-7; 9 bases line up with TRBD2. This CDR3 is 17 amino acids long. V dropped 4 bases and J dropped 2; count of bases not matched to a gene: 13. In germline, CDR1 is SGHNT, CDR2 YYREEE (reference sequence). In DNA, the CDR3 is TGTGCCAGCAGCCCTCGCCTAGCGGGGCGTTCCACCTACGAGCAGTACTTC. This codes for CASSPRLAGRSTYEQYF.

This clone was seen repeatedly, ten times or more. The V gene is TRBV25-1, the J gene TRBJ1-5, with 7 bases that match TRBD1. Germline loops: CDR1 MGHDK, CDR2 SYGVNS. Trimming removed 8 bases from V and 4 bases from J; junction bases left unmatched: 2. This CDR3 spans 12 amino acids. For the CDR3, the DNA is TGTGCCAGCGGCAGGGGGAATCAGCCCCAGCATTTT. Translated, it gives CASGRGNQPQHF.

The chain recombines TRBV14 with TRBJ2-2, with D hard to call. Looked up from germline, CDR1 is SGHDN and CDR2 is FVKESK. The CDR3 is made up of 13 amino acids. The V and J ends lost 6 bases and 7 bases respectively, with 12 bases between them. CDR3 in DNA: TGTGCCAGCAGTCGGAATACGGGCGGGGAGCTGTTTTTT. Protein: CASSRNTGGELFF.

V and J are TRBV4-1 and TRBJ2-3, with 9 bases that match TRBD2. Germline values: CDR1 MGHRA, CDR2 YSYEKL. This CDR3 region has 16 residues. With V trimmed by 3 bases and J by 2 bases, 6 bases remained unmatched. CDR3 coding DNA: TGCGCCAGCAGCCAGGCTAGCGGGGCCTTCACAGATACGCAGTATTTT. Translating gives CASSQASGAFTDTQYF.

This chain connects TRBV5-5 to TRBJ2-7; possibly TRBD1 for D (6 bases). V lost 2 bases and J lost 6, with 15 bases in between. Germline CDR1 SGHKS, CDR2 YYEKEE (reference sequence). This CDR3 has 14 amino acids. The CDR3 DNA follows: TGTGCCAGCAGCTTTGGACAGTTTAATCGCGAGCAGTACTTC. It yields the protein CASSFGQFNREQYF.

The rearrangement uses TRBV5-1 and TRBJ2-7; the match to TRBD1 covers 8 bases. Trimming cost V 4 bases and J 0 bases; bases outside gene matches: 6. Germline loops: CDR1 SGHRS, CDR2 YFSETQ. CDR3 length: 15 amino acids. The CDR3 nucleotides read TGCGCCAGCAGCCCGGGACAGGTATACTCCTACGAGCAGTACTTC. It yields the protein CASSPGQVYSYEQYF. Drawing the rest from reference TRBV5-1 and TRBJ2-7, the complete variable domain is KAGVTQTPRYLIKTRGQQVTLSCSPISGHRSVSWYQQTPGQGLQFLFEYFSETQRNKGNFPGRFSGRQFSNSRSEMNVSTLELGDSALYLCASSPGQVYSYEQYFGPGTRLTVT.

The chain has TRBV29-1 and TRBJ1-5; 10 bases align to TRBD1. V dropped 6 bases and J dropped 4; count of bases not matched to a gene: 6. This CDR3 is built from 14 residues. Germline loops: CDR1 SQVTM, CDR2 ANQGSEA. CDR3 loop: CSVAGQGMNQPQHF. In DNA, the CDR3 is TGCAGCGTCGCGGGACAGGGGATGAATCAGCCCCAGCATTTT.

The chain carries TRBV30 and TRBJ2-5; possibly TRBD2 for D (5 bases). This CDR3 comprises 14 residues. CDR1 GTSNPN and CDR2 SVGIG come from the germline V gene (reference sequence). Trimming removed 1 base at V and 7 bases at J, with 16 bases between. CDR3 amino acids: CAWSDGGGSGTQYF. CDR3 sequence (DNA): TGTGCCTGGAGTGACGGAGGAGGCAGCGGGACCCAGTACTTC.

The chain couples TRBV6-6 to TRBJ1-2; D remains ambiguous. V was trimmed by 4 bases and J by 3 bases, leaving 9 bases between them. Germline CDR1 MNHNY, CDR2 SVGAGI (reference sequence). The CDR3 consists of 13 residues. The CDR3 DNA reads as TGTGCCAGCAGTTCCAGACGGGACTATGGCTACACCTTC. This sequence encodes CASSSRRDYGYTF.

V is TRBV25-1 and J is TRBJ2-7; the match to TRBD1 covers 8 bases. CDR1 MGHDK and CDR2 SYGVNS come from the germline V gene. V lost 5 bases and J lost 6; bases outside the gene matches: 9. This CDR3 region has 14 residues. The CDR3 nucleotides are TGTGCCAGCAGTATTATCGGACAGGGAGGCGAGCAGTACTTC. Its protein is CASSIIGQGGEQYF.

This chain joins TRBV7-2 and TRBJ2-3; TRBD1 aligns across 8 bases. V shed 5 bases and J 0 bases; nucleotides not matched to a gene: 4. CDR3 size: 15 residues. Germline V gene sequence: CDR1 SGHTA, CDR2 FQGNSA. CDR3 coding DNA: TGTGCCAGCAGCCGAGGACAGGGAAGCACAGATACGCAGTATTTT. Translating gives CASSRGQGSTDTQYF. The full variable domain, its missing parts supplied by reference TRBV7-2 and TRBJ2-3, is GAGVSQSPSNKVTEKGKDVELRCDPISGHTALYWYRQSLGQGLEFLIYFQGNSAPDKSGLPSDRFSAERTGGSVSTLTIQRTQQEDSAVYLCASSRGQGSTDTQYFGPGTRLTVL.

A single count supports this clone. The rearrangement links TRBV28 to TRBJ2-2; 8 nucleotides line up with TRBD1. V was pared by 5 bases and J by 8 bases, with 7 bases of the junction left unmatched. The CDR3 covers 14 residues. Germline CDR1 reads MDHEN; CDR2 reads SYDVKM. CDR3 sequence: CASSPYRGMGELFF. DNA for the CDR3: TGTGCCAGCAGTCCATACAGGGGGATGGGGGAGCTGTTTTTT.

This clone was observed a handful of times. V and J are TRBV7-9 and TRBJ1-6; 8 bases line up with TRBD1. Germline CDR1 reads SEHNR; CDR2 reads FQNEAQ (reference sequence). This CDR3 is built from 14 residues. The trim removed 3 bases at V and 9 bases at J, leaving 4 bases unmatched. Here the CDR3 DNA reads TGTGCCAGCAGCTTGGCCGACAGGGGTTCACCCCTCCACTTT. Translation gives CASSLADRGSPLHF.

The rearrangement uses TRBV7-2 and TRBJ1-4, with 8 bases fitting TRBD1. Unmatched junction bases numbered 14, after V lost 5 bases and J lost 3 bases. This CDR3 comprises 18 residues. Germline V gene lookup returns CDR1 SGHTA and CDR2 FQGNSA. This chain's CDR3 is CASSPARLQGASNEKLFF. CDR3 sequence (DNA): TGTGCCAGCAGCCCCGCCAGGTTGCAGGGGGCCTCTAATGAAAAACTGTTTTTT.

This clone was observed once. J is TRBJ2-7 and V is TRBV6-6; TRBD1 matches at 9 bases. This CDR3 has 16 amino acids. In germline, CDR1 is MNHNY, CDR2 SVGAGI (reference sequence). Trimming at V came to 2 bases and at J to 2 bases, leaving 7 bases not matched to a gene. The CDR3 is CASSYPGQGTTYEQYF. CDR3 sequence (DNA): TGTGCCAGCAGTTACCCCGGACAGGGGACGACCTACGAGCAGTACTTC.

V gene TRBV7-6 combines with J gene TRBJ2-2; 7 bases map to TRBD2. This CDR3 has 16 residues. The V segment lost 1 base and the J segment 5 bases; nucleotides outside the gene matches: 7. From germline, CDR1 is SGHVS and CDR2 FNYEAQ. In DNA form, the CDR3 reads TGTGCCAGCAGCTTAGGGGGCCTAGCGGATACCGGGGAGCTGTTTTTT. Translated: CASSLGGLADTGELFF.

This rearrangement joins TRBV6-1 to TRBJ2-5; no definite D call. Between the trimmed V and J ends, which lost 6 bases and 7 bases, there was a span of 12 bases. The germline V gene has CDR1 MNHNS and CDR2 SASEGT. The CDR3 contains 12 residues. This CDR3 reads CASSPDLRTQYF. The CDR3 DNA reads TGTGCCAGCAGCCCCGATCTTAGGACCCAGTACTTC.

The chain recombines TRBV19 with TRBJ2-3, with a possible D match to TRBD2 (6 bases). The germline gives CDR1 LNHDA, CDR2 SQIVND (reference sequence). CDR3 size: 16 residues. The ends were cut back, 3 bases at V and 1 base at J, with 14 bases in the middle. The CDR3 coding sequence is TGTGCCAGTAGTATTCGGCTTGGCGGGGGCACAGATACGCAGTATTTT. Translated, it gives CASSIRLGGGTDTQYF.

The chain recombines TRBV4-3 with TRBJ1-1, with D possibly matching TRBD1 (6 bases). CDR3 size: 16 residues. Germline values: CDR1 LGHNA, CDR2 YSLEER. Between the trimmed V and J ends, which lost 7 bases and 2 bases, there was a span of 20 bases. The CDR3 loop reads CASTINLGQPNTEAFF. The CDR3 coding sequence is TGCGCCAGCACCATTAACCTTGGACAGCCCAACACTGAAGCTTTCTTT.

This clone appeared a few times. V is TRBV4-3 and J is TRBJ2-3; 12 nucleotides match TRBD2. Germline V gene sequence: CDR1 LGHNA, CDR2 YSLEER. The CDR3 totals 16 residues. Trimming removed 6 bases from V and 2 bases from J; junction bases left unmatched: 6. The CDR3 spells CASRRGLAGHTDTQYF. The CDR3 nucleotides are TGCGCCAGCAGACGAGGACTAGCGGGACACACAGATACGCAGTATTTT.

In this sample, this clone turned up a few times. This chain connects TRBV5-4 to TRBJ1-6; the match to TRBD1 covers 7 bases. The germline gives CDR1 SGHNT, CDR2 YYREEE (reference sequence). This CDR3 region has 14 residues. J was trimmed by 9 bases and V by 5 bases; bases with no gene match: 8. The CDR3 reads CASSPGQEGSPLHF. CDR3 nucleotide sequence: TGTGCCAGCAGTCCCGGACAGGAGGGTTCACCCCTCCACTTT.

Concerning this clone: The same CDR3 can be traced to other DNA sequences in this sample. The V gene is TRBV30, the J gene TRBJ2-7; D may be TRBD1 (5 bases). V was pared by 3 bases and J by 4 bases, with 10 bases between. The CDR3 loop spans 12 amino acids. CDR1 is GTSNPN, CDR2 SVGIG, per germline (reference sequence). The CDR3 DNA sequence: TGTGCCTGGAGCGTGCAGGGTTACGAGCAGTACTTC. It yields the protein CAWSVQGYEQYF.

This chain joins TRBV6-5 and TRBJ1-5, with D unclear. Germline CDR1 and CDR2: MNHEY and SVGAGI. V was clipped by 8 bases and J by 4 bases, with 9 bases between them. The CDR3 is 12 residues long. DNA for the CDR3: TGTGCCAGCGGAAGAGAAAATCAGCCCCAGCATTTT. Protein sequence: CASGRENQPQHF.